These T cell receptor beta chains were read from a single sample in a study of lymphopenia after photon versus proton radiotherapy. The table came from immunoSEQ multiplex PCR; TCRdb's copy has only in-frame clones and leaves some out. The sample records about 50,000 clones, more than 85% being singletons. The sample in question was peripheral blood, obtained from a patient treated with photon-based radiotherapy. The receptors shown here come from a woman aged 35 to 49 with cholangiocarcinoma. Each CDR3 is given with its conserved first and last residue. D genes are given only for firm matches. Clone size is stated in some rows and not others, as once, few, many or a class when expanded.

once TRBJ1-6 TRBV27 TRBD1 CASSGGTGIGSPLHF TGTGCCAGCAGTGGCGGGACAGGGATCGGTTCACCCCTCCACTTT
. TRBJ2-7 TRBV10-3 . CAISESAGAGYEQYF TGTGCCATCAGTGAGTCCGCGGGGGCCGGTTACGAGCAGTACTTC
. TRBJ2-7 TRBV5-1 . CASSPRAGSSYEQYF TGCGCCAGCAGCCCGCGGGCAGGAAGCTCCTACGAGCAGTACTTC
. TRBJ1-2 TRBV6-1 . CASSEAMGGGFPHTF TGTGCCAGCAGTGAAGCGATGGGGGGCGGGTTTCCACACACCTTC
. TRBJ2-5 TRBV28 . CASSLSDRLRETQYF TGTGCCAGCAGTTTGTCGGACAGACTACGAGAGACCCAGTACTTC
. TRBJ2-7 TRBV30 . CAWSRGGYEQYF TGTGCCTGGAGCCGAGGGGGTTACGAGCAGTACTTC
. TRBJ2-1 TRBV5-1 TRBD1 CASSPTGTVRINEQFF TGCGCCAGCAGCCCTACTGGGACAGTTCGTATCAATGAGCAGTTCTTC
. TRBJ1-1 TRBV29-1 . CSVELPSRQGRAFF TGCAGCGTTGAACTCCCAAGTAGGCAGGGTAGAGCTTTCTTT
. TRBJ1-1 TRBV28 TRBD1 CASSLLDRVDTEAFF TGTGCCAGCAGCCTGCTGGACAGGGTAGATACTGAAGCTTTCTTT
. TRBJ1-2 TRBV15 TRBD1 CATSRAGQAWIYGYTF TGTGCCACCAGCAGAGCGGGACAGGCTTGGATCTATGGCTACACCTTC
. TRBJ1-6 TRBV9 TRBD1 CASSAQGADSPLHF TGTGCCAGCAGCGCTCAGGGGGCTGATTCACCCCTCCACTTT
. TRBJ2-5 TRBV27 . CASSLRDPGRETQYF TGTGCCAGCAGTCTCCGGGACCCGGGTCGGGAGACCCAGTACTTC
. TRBJ1-4 TRBV28 . CASSREGGRGEKLFF TGTGCCAGCAGTCGGGAGGGGGGTCGCGGTGAAAAACTGTTTTTT
few TRBJ2-7 TRBV7-3 . CASSRYLSSYEQYF TGTGCCAGCAGCAGGTATCTAAGCTCCTACGAGCAGTACTTC
. TRBJ2-7 TRBV28 TRBD2 CASNRLAGGLKYF TGTGCCAGCAACCGACTAGCGGGAGGGCTCAAGTACTTC
. TRBJ2-1 TRBV28 . CASSGLHNEQFF TGTGCCAGTTCGGGACTTCACAATGAGCAGTTCTTC
. TRBJ1-1 TRBV4-2 . CASSHHRDTEAFF TGTGCCAGCAGCCATCACAGGGATACTGAAGCTTTCTTT
. TRBJ2-6 TRBV27 TRBD1 CASSPTGGGSGANVLTF TGTGCCAGCAGTCCGACAGGGGGTGGCTCTGGGGCCAACGTCCTGACTTTC
. TRBJ1-2 TRBV30 TRBD1 CAWSPGQGFHGYTF TGTGCCTGGAGTCCGGGACAGGGATTTCATGGCTACACCTTC
. TRBJ2-2 TRBV11-3 . CASSPWTGRQGTNTGELFF TGTGCCAGCAGCCCCTGGACGGGACGGCAGGGGACGAACACCGGGGAGCTGTTTTTT
. TRBJ1-4 TRBV6-1 . CASTPPGPGEEKLFF TGTGCCAGCACTCCGCCGGGTCCGGGGGAGGAAAAACTGTTTTTT
. TRBJ1-1 TRBV29-1 TRBD1 CSVSTGVGTEAFF TGCAGCGTTTCGACAGGGGTTGGAACTGAAGCTTTCTTT
. TRBJ1-2 TRBV30 TRBD1 CAWARQGVDYGYTF TGTGCCTGGGCTAGACAGGGGGTTGACTATGGCTACACCTTC
. TRBJ1-3 TRBV5-4 . CASSLGGAGASSGNTIYF TGTGCCAGCAGCTTGGGGGGGGCAGGGGCATCCTCTGGAAACACCATATATTTT
. TRBJ2-7 TRBV4-2 TRBD1 CASSPDRATIYEQYF TGTGCCAGCAGTCCGGACAGGGCGACTATATACGAGCAGTACTTC
. TRBJ2-5 TRBV27 TRBD1 CASSPNQLGQIQETQYF TGTGCCAGCAGTCCGAACCAATTGGGACAGATCCAAGAGACCCAGTACTTC
. TRBJ1-1 TRBV28 TRBD1 CASSLTGFQTEAFF TGTGCCAGCAGTTTGACAGGGTTTCAGACTGAAGCTTTCTTT
. TRBJ2-3 TRBV5-1 . CASSLGRDRDTQYF TGCGCCAGCAGCTTGGGGAGGGACCGAGATACGCAGTATTTT
. TRBJ2-3 TRBV7-2 . CASSRDRAARTDTQYF TGTGCCAGCAGTCGAGACCGGGCCGCCCGCACAGATACGCAGTATTTT
. TRBJ2-4 TRBV28 . CASSPTRIAKNIQYF TGTGCCAGCAGTCCAACCCGGATAGCCAAAAACATTCAGTACTTC
medium-sized TRBJ1-1 TRBV5-4 TRBD1 CASSSGQGDPEAFF TGTGCCAGCAGCTCTGGACAGGGGGACCCTGAAGCTTTCTTT
. TRBJ1-5 TRBV28 . CASSTGGARNQPQHF TGTGCCAGCAGCACCGGAGGGGCCCGCAATCAGCCCCAGCATTTT
. TRBJ1-1 TRBV27 . CASSLWAGNTEAFF TGTGCCAGCAGTTTATGGGCCGGGAACACTGAAGCTTTCTTT
. TRBJ1-4 TRBV28 . CASSLREFTEKLFF TGTGCCAGCAGCCTTAGGGAGTTTACTGAAAAACTGTTTTTT
. TRBJ2-7 TRBV7-2 . CASSLDRSSYEQYF TGTGCCAGCAGCTTAGACAGAAGCTCCTACGAGCAGTACTTC
. TRBJ2-7 TRBV11-2 . CASSGTMTYEQYF TGTGCCAGCAGCGGGACAATGACCTACGAGCAGTACTTC
. TRBJ2-1 TRBV11-2 TRBD2 CASSFLAGGRNEQFF TGTGCCAGCAGCTTCCTCGCGGGGGGGCGCAATGAGCAGTTCTTC
. TRBJ2-3 TRBV28 . CASRHALSPDTQYF TGTGCCAGCAGGCATGCGCTCTCTCCAGATACGCAGTATTTT
once TRBJ2-2 TRBV29-1 . CSVKQYANTGELFF TGCAGCGTTAAACAGTATGCGAACACCGGGGAGCTGTTTTTT
. TRBJ1-2 TRBV29-1 TRBD1 CSVQDGTGVDGYTF TGCAGCGTTCAAGACGGGACAGGGGTCGATGGCTACACCTTC
. TRBJ1-2 TRBV28 TRBD1 CASGQGFYGYTF TGTGCCAGTGGACAGGGGTTCTATGGCTACACCTTC
. TRBJ2-2 TRBV6-5 . CASSTGFDTGELFF TGTGCCAGCAGCACAGGGTTCGACACCGGGGAGCTGTTTTTT
. TRBJ2-7 TRBV7-8 . CASSLAGSGSYEQYF TGTGCCAGCAGCTTAGCAGGGTCGGGCTCCTACGAGCAGTACTTC
. TRBJ2-2 TRBV5-4 . CASSNPGADTGELFF TGTGCCAGCAGTAACCCGGGGGCCGACACCGGGGAGCTGTTTTTT
once TRBJ2-5 TRBV6-1 TRBD2 CASSVPGTSGETQYF TGTGCCAGCAGTGTACCGGGGACTAGCGGGGAGACCCAGTACTTC
. TRBJ1-1 TRBV5-8 . CASSLAPRQDTEAFF TGTGCCAGCAGCTTGGCCCCCCGGCAGGACACTGAAGCTTTCTTT